This T cell receptor beta chain is from a study of cytotoxic CD8 clonotypes in ibrutinib-treated CLL. On the study more broadly: Response samples followed a median around 12 months of treatment, range 6 to 36.

Comment on this clone: Its matching antigen is unknown.

The CDR3 sequence is 15 residues long. V dropped 1 base and J dropped 4 bases, with 11 bases sitting between them. From germline, CDR1 is MNHNS and CDR2 SASEGT. Broader study findings: Baseline levels were approached again at progression, after clonality had risen at ibrutinib response.

The sequencing depth, 1 in 200,000 to 1 in 1 million T cells, was the target. Only in-frame clones appear in the TCRdb table, and some are missing; sequencing was by immunoSEQ multiplex PCR. The sample has about 97,000 clones, approximately 80% seen once. The sequencing used PBMCs, collected after 24 months of ibrutinib treatment. The receptor's source is a human donor with chronic lymphocytic leukemia. V and J are TRBV6-1 and TRBJ1-5; D is unresolved. The CDR3 reads CASSEGAALNQPQHF. The CDR3 coding sequence is TGTGCCAGCAGTGAAGGGGCAGCTTTAAATCAGCCCCAGCATTTT.